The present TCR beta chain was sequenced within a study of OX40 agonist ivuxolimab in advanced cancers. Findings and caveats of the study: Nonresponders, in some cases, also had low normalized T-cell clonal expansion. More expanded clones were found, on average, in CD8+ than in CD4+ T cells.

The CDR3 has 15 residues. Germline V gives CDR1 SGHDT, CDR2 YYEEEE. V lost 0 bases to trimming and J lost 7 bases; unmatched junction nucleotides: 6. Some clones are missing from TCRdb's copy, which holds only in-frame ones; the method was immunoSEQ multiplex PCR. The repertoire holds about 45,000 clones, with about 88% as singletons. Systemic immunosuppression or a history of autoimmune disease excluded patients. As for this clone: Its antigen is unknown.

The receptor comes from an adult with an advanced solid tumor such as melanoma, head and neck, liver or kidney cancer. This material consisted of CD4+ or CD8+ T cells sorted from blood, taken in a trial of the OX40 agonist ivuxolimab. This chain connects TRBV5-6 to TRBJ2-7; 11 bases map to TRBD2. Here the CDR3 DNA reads TGTGCCAGCAGCTTGGTAGCGGGAGGGCCGGGTGAGCAGTACTTC. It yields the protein CASSLVAGGPGEQYF.